Shown below are 14 T cell receptor beta chains from a single sample sequenced in a study of shared clonotypes between healthy human individuals (dated by TCRdb to the early 2020s). CD8 naive samples were obtained by positive selection for CCR7 among CD45RO-negative cells, yielding a CD45RA+CCR7+ population from which TemRA cells were excluded. The receptor library was made with the immunoSEQ multiplex PCR assay. As stored in TCRdb, this immuneACCESS dataset retains in-frame rearrangements with V and J assigned. A fraction of the clones does not appear; measured against another copy, unresolved V genes explain less than half of the discrepancy, and the remainder lacks a known reason. This sample gives 1.5 million to 2.5 million clones in total; just under 95% of them show up just once. The leading ten clones occupy 1.2% of the sample. Sample: naive CD8+ T cells sorted from blood. The cell subset or site label corresponds to: CD45RA+CCR7+. These TCRs come from a man aged 18 to 30 in good health.

As for this clone: Other nucleotide sequences in the sample specify the same CDR3. CDR3 DNA: TGTGCCAGCAGTTTATTCCCTAATGAAAAACTGTTTTTT. It is translated as CASSLFPNEKLFF. The V call is TRBV27, the J call TRBJ1-4; D remains ambiguous. The CDR3 sequence is 13 residues long. CDR1 and CDR2 from the germline V gene are MNHEY and SMNVEV (reference sequence). The V and J ends lost 1 base and 3 bases respectively, with 3 bases between them.

Regarding this clone: Other DNA sequences within the sample encode an identical CDR3. This rearrangement joins TRBV4-1 to TRBJ2-7; maybe TRBD2 (7 bases). This CDR3 region has 14 residues. Trimming removed 0 bases at V and 4 bases at J, with 10 bases between. Germline CDR1 is MGHRA and CDR2 is YSYEKL. The CDR3: CASSQDRGAYEQYF. For the CDR3, the DNA is TGCGCCAGCAGCCAAGACCGGGGGGCATACGAGCAGTACTTC.

This chain links TRBV7-3 with TRBJ2-7; D is perhaps TRBD2 (6 bases). Trimming removed 3 bases from V and 5 bases from J, with 17 bases in between. The CDR3 runs 15 residues. Germline V gene lookup returns CDR1 SGHTA and CDR2 FQGTGA. DNA for the CDR3: TGTGCCAGCAGCTTGACCGGGGGAGTCCTCAACGAGCAGTACTTC. Protein: CASSLTGGVLNEQYF.

The chain employs TRBV11-2 and TRBJ2-7; 7 nucleotides align to TRBD1. Trimming took 2 bases from V and 5 from J; bases not matched to a gene: 6. CDR1 is SGHAT, CDR2 FQNNGV, per germline. The length of the CDR3 is 14 residues. CDR3 bases: TGTGCCAGCAGCTTATTAGGGGGCCCCGACGAGCAGTACTTC. Translating gives CASSLLGGPDEQYF.

The rearrangement uses TRBV5-6 and TRBJ2-7; D is unresolved. CDR1 SGHDT and CDR2 YYEEEE come from the germline V gene. This CDR3 region has 12 residues. V was shortened by 3 bases and J by 2 bases, with 6 bases between the two germline ends. Here the CDR3 reads CASSYDTYEQYF. The CDR3 bases are TGTGCCAGCAGCTACGATACCTACGAGCAGTACTTC.

J is TRBJ2-7 and V is TRBV9, with a weak D call TRBD2 (6 bases). This CDR3 spans 14 amino acids. V was shortened by 3 bases and J by 5 bases, with 15 bases between the two germline ends. Germline CDR1 SGDLS, CDR2 YYNGEE. CDR3 amino acids: CASSAGGGLHEQYF. In nucleotides, the CDR3 is TGTGCCAGCAGCGCTGGGGGAGGTCTCCACGAGCAGTACTTC.

This chain links TRBV5-1 with TRBJ2-7; no firm D call. The germline V and J ends were trimmed by 3 bases and 3 bases, with 10 bases remaining between them. CDR1 SGHRS and CDR2 YFSETQ come from the germline V gene. The CDR3 has 13 amino acids. The CDR3 nucleotides read TGCGCCAGCAGCTATACTTCGCGCTACGAGCAGTACTTC. This sequence encodes CASSYTSRYEQYF.

The V gene is TRBV30, the J gene TRBJ1-1; no definite D call. Germline V lookup: CDR1 GTSNPN, CDR2 SVGIG (reference sequence). Deletions cut 6 bases from V and 2 bases from J, with 10 bases between. The CDR3 totals 12 residues. The DNA for the CDR3 is TGTGCCTGCGCGACGGCCAACACTGAAGCTTTCTTT. Amino acids: CACATANTEAFF.

The CDR3 spells CASSSSLGGEQYF. Here the CDR3 DNA reads TGTGCCAGCAGTTCGAGCCTGGGCGGGGAGCAGTACTTC. The rearrangement joins TRBV6-6 to TRBJ2-7, with D maybe TRBD2 (5 bases). The germline gives CDR1 MNHNY, CDR2 SVGAGI (reference sequence). CDR3 length: 13 residues. The V end was cut by 4 bases, the J end by 7 bases, with 14 bases between.

The gene calls are TRBV18 and TRBJ2-1; TRBD1 matches 10 bases. The CDR3 length is 15 residues. Germline loops: CDR1 KGHSH, CDR2 LQKENI. V shed 3 bases and J 5 bases; nucleotides not matched to a gene: 4. Written as DNA, the CDR3 is TGTGCCAGCTCACCTTTAGGGACAGGGGACAATGAGCAGTTCTTC. Amino acid sequence: CASSPLGTGDNEQFF.

This clone was picked up one time. The chain uses TRBV9 and TRBJ1-6; 7 nucleotides match TRBD1. Germline CDR1 and CDR2: SGDLS and YYNGEE. The CDR3 extends over 17 amino acids. V lost 3 bases, J lost 0 bases, and 6 bases stayed unmatched. As DNA, the CDR3 is TGTGCCAGCAGCGAGCAGACAGGGAGCTCCTATAATTCACCCCTCCACTTT. This codes for CASSEQTGSSYNSPLHF.

The rearrangement joins TRBV15 to TRBJ1-1, with D hard to call. The CDR3 is 14 amino acids. Germline V lookup: CDR1 LNHNV, CDR2 YYDKDF (reference sequence). V was pared by 0 bases and J by 4 bases, with 9 bases between. The CDR3 region is CATSRDGEVTEAFF. The CDR3 DNA sequence: TGTGCCACCAGCAGAGACGGGGAGGTCACTGAAGCTTTCTTT.

V is TRBV2 and J is TRBJ1-5; no firm D call. V shed 5 bases and J shed 3 bases, with 14 bases lying between them. CDR1 and CDR2 from the germline V gene are SNHLY and FYNNEI. The CDR3 is 15 residues long. CDR3 sequence: CASSSTSGPNQPQHF. The CDR3 nucleotides are TGTGCCAGCAGTTCAACCAGCGGTCCCAATCAGCCCCAGCATTTT.

The DNA of the CDR3 is TGTGCCGTACGGCTCGGTTACAACACCGGGGAGCTGTTTTTT. Amino acids: CAVRLGYNTGELFF. This sequence joins TRBV6-5 and TRBJ2-2; D uncertain. The V end was cut by 11 bases, the J end by 2 bases, with 15 bases between. The CDR3 runs to 14 residues. Germline CDR1 is MNHEY and CDR2 is SVGAGI.